One sample yielded the 13 T cell receptor beta chains listed below, sequenced in a study of T cell changes during pregnancy in multiple sclerosis. TCRdb's copy holds only in-frame clones and misses some; the assay was immunoSEQ multiplex PCR. This table holds roughly 110,000 clones, about 90% found once. This specimen consisted of peripheral blood, obtained after pregnancy. Receptors originate from a female donor with multiple sclerosis, enrolled in a pregnancy study.

This clone came up a few times. The chain uses TRBV6-5 and TRBJ2-7; TRBD1 might be the D (6 bases). The CDR3 length is 16 residues. From germline, CDR1 is MNHEY and CDR2 SVGAGI. The V end was cut by 0 bases, the J end by 3 bases, with 15 bases between. The CDR3 protein is CASSYSRGSMGYEQYF. In nucleotides, the CDR3 is TGTGCCAGCAGTTACTCGAGGGGGTCTATGGGCTACGAGCAGTACTTC.

The chain joins TRBV5-1 to TRBJ2-2, with TRBD1 matching over 10 bases. The CDR3 is 16 amino acids. The V segment lost 4 bases and the J segment 4 bases; nucleotides outside the gene matches: 7. Germline V gene sequence: CDR1 SGHRS, CDR2 YFSETQ. CDR3: CASSARQGAGTGELFF. The CDR3 nucleotides read TGCGCCAGCAGCGCAAGACAGGGGGCGGGCACCGGGGAGCTGTTTTTT.

The CDR3 protein is CASSQDHVGANTGELFF. The CDR3 DNA reads as TGCGCCAGCAGCCAAGATCACGTGGGCGCGAACACCGGGGAGCTGTTTTTT. The rearrangement joins TRBV4-1 to TRBJ2-2, with D unresolved. V lost 0 bases and J lost 0, with 11 bases in between. The CDR3 runs 17 residues. Germline values: CDR1 MGHRA, CDR2 YSYEKL.

The gene calls are TRBV28 and TRBJ2-5, with D possibly matching TRBD2 (5 bases). The V gene's germline CDR1 is MDHEN and CDR2 SYDVKM. The CDR3 consists of 12 residues. V was clipped by 8 bases and J by 2 bases, with 9 bases between them. CDR3 nucleotide sequence: TGTGCCAGCGAGAGGGAGCAAGAGACCCAGTACTTC. Residues: CASEREQETQYF.

V usage is TRBV10-3 and J usage is TRBJ1-1, with D perhaps matching TRBD1 (6 bases). V dropped 0 bases and J dropped 3 bases, with 14 bases sitting between them. CDR1 ENHRY and CDR2 SYGVKD come from the germline V gene. The CDR3 is 16 residues long. The CDR3 nucleotides read TGTGCCATCAGTGAGTCCCAGACAGGAATGGACACTGAAGCTTTCTTT. Translation: CAISESQTGMDTEAFF.

The chain combines TRBV6-1 with TRBJ1-5; 9 bases fit TRBD1. The CDR3 length is 16 residues. V dropped 1 base and J dropped 6; count of bases not matched to a gene: 7. Germline-derived CDR1 and CDR2 are MNHNS and SASEGT. CDR3 bases: TGTGCCAGCAGTGAAGGGATACAGGGGGCGGGTCAGCCCCAGCATTTT. Amino acid sequence: CASSEGIQGAGQPQHF.

The chain uses TRBV15 and TRBJ2-2; D call uncertain. Germline loops: CDR1 LNHNV, CDR2 YYDKDF (reference sequence). There are 13 residues in the CDR3. V lost 0 bases to trimming and J lost 6 bases, with 5 bases between them. In nucleotides, the CDR3 is TGTGCCACCAGCAGAGATCGAGCCGGGGAGCTGTTTTTT. Its protein is CATSRDRAGELFF. The full variable domain, its missing parts supplied by reference TRBV15 and TRBJ2-2, is DAMVIQNPRYQVTQFGKPVTLSCSQTLNHNVMYWYQQKSSQAPKLLFHYYDKDFNNEADTPDNFQSRRPNTSFCFLDIRSPGLGDTAMYLCATSRDRAGELFFGEGSRLTVL.

V is TRBV6-5 and J is TRBJ2-7, with 10 bases identical to TRBD1. V lost 5 bases and J lost 0; bases outside the gene matches: 4. Germline-derived CDR1 and CDR2 are MNHEY and SVGAGI. This CDR3 has 15 residues. CDR3 nucleotides: TGTGCCAGCAGTGGCCGGGACAGGGGCTCCTACGAGCAGTACTTC. Amino acids: CASSGRDRGSYEQYF.

The DNA of the CDR3 is TGTGCCAGCAGCTCAGGTCCAGGGTGGTCGATCACCGGGGAGCTGTTTTTT. This codes for CASSSGPGWSITGELFF. This chain links TRBV7-8 with TRBJ2-2, with TRBD1 as a possible D gene (5 bases). Between the trimmed V and J ends, which lost 4 bases and 4 bases, there was a span of 19 bases. From germline, CDR1 is SGHVS and CDR2 FQNEAQ. The CDR3 extends over 17 amino acids.

The chain is built from TRBV7-2 and TRBJ1-1, with 9 bases that match TRBD1. This CDR3 has 14 residues. The germline V gene encodes CDR1 SGHTA and CDR2 FQGNSA. Trimming removed 6 bases from V and 7 bases from J; junction bases left unmatched: 9. CDR3 in DNA: TGTGCCAGCAGACCTCCCCCGGGACAGGGTGAAGCTTTCTTT. Translating gives CASRPPPGQGEAFF.

This chain joins TRBV9 and TRBJ1-3; TRBD1 might be the D (6 bases). The CDR3 is made up of 16 amino acids. V was cut by 4 bases and J by 0 bases, with 14 bases left in between. Germline-derived CDR1 and CDR2 are SGDLS and YYNGEE. CDR3 loop: CASSYDRLSSGNTIYF. The CDR3 DNA reads TGTGCCAGCAGCTACGACAGGTTGAGCTCTGGAAACACCATATATTTT. Full variable domain (missing parts from reference TRBV9 and TRBJ1-3): DSGVTQTPKHLITATGQRVTLRCSPRSGDLSVYWYQQSLDQGLQFLIQYYNGEERAKGNILERFSAQQFPDLHSELNLSSLELGDSALYFCASSYDRLSSGNTIYFGEGSWLTVV.

This rearrangement joins TRBV5-4 to TRBJ2-3; tentatively, D is TRBD2 (6 bases). The CDR3 runs 14 residues. The V gene lost 3 bases and the J gene lost 6 bases, with 14 bases spanning the gap. Germline loops: CDR1 SGHNT, CDR2 YYREEE (reference sequence). The CDR3 nucleotides are TGTGCCAGCAGCTCGGGACTCGCTGATGATACGCAGTATTTT. Translated, it gives CASSSGLADDTQYF.

V gene TRBV10-1 combines with J gene TRBJ2-7; no reliable D call. With 5 bases removed from V and 3 bases from J, the gap between germline ends came to 14 bases. Germline CDR1 and CDR2: WNHNN and SYGVQD (reference sequence). This CDR3 has 14 amino acids. The CDR3 is CASSRSLFDYEQYF. The CDR3 bases are TGCGCCAGCAGTCGGAGCCTCTTTGACTACGAGCAGTACTTC.